This T cell receptor beta chain was obtained from a study of cytomegalovirus exposure and HLA in healthy donors. Whole-study results and caveats: Reports described diagnosis of cytomegalovirus status by the classifier as highly specific and sensitive. The listing of 150 or so TCR beta chains classed them as cytomegalovirus-associated.

Some clones are missing from TCRdb's copy, which holds only in-frame ones; the method was immunoSEQ multiplex PCR. There are approximately 160,000 clones in the sample; 80% to 90% occur only once, and 5% to 7% lies in the top ten. On this clone itself: The antigen is not known.

Germline V gene lookup returns CDR1 SGHVS and CDR2 FQNEAQ. The CDR3 is 13 residues long. The V and J ends lost 5 bases and 6 bases respectively, with 11 bases between them. The source of this sequence is a woman aged 25-40 years in good health and CMV-seronegative. The sample was PBMCs. The chain has TRBV7-8 and TRBJ1-5; maybe TRBD1 (5 bases). The CDR3 here is CASSLFRGQPQHF. CDR3 in DNA: TGTGCCAGCAGCCTCTTTAGGGGTCAGCCCCAGCATTTT.